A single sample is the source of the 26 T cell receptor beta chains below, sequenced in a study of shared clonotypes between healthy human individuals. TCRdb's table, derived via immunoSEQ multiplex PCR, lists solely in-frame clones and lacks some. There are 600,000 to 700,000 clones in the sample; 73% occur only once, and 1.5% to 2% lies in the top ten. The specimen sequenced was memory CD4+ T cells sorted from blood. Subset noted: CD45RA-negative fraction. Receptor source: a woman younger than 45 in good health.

This chain's CDR3 is CASSDTWTSGLHGATQYF. The DNA for the CDR3 is TGCGCCAGCAGTGACACGTGGACTAGCGGCCTTCACGGGGCGACCCAGTACTTC. The rearrangement uses TRBV10-1 and TRBJ2-5; TRBD2 matches at 10 bases. CDR1 and CDR2 (germline): WNHNN, SYGVQD (reference sequence). The CDR3 is 18 amino acids. Germline trimming cut 3 bases from V and 7 bases from J; bases unmatched to any gene: 17.

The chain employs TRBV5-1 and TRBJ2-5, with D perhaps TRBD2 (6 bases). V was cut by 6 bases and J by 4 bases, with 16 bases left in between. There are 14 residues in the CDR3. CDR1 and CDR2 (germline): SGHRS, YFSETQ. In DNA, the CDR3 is TGCGCCAGCACCCCTGGAGGAGGGTCAGAGACCCAGTACTTC. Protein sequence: CASTPGGGSETQYF.

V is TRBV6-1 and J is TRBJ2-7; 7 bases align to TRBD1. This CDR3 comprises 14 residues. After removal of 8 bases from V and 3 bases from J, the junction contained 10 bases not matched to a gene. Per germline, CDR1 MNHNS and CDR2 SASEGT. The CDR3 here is CASQPTGNRYEQYF. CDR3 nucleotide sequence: TGTGCCAGCCAGCCGACAGGGAACCGCTACGAGCAGTACTTC.

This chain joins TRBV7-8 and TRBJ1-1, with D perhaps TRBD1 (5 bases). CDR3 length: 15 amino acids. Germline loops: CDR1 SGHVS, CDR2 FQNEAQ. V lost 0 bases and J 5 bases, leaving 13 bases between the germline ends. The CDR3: CASSLASQGLTEAFF. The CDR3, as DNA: TGTGCCAGCAGCTTAGCGTCTCAGGGCTTGACTGAAGCTTTCTTT.

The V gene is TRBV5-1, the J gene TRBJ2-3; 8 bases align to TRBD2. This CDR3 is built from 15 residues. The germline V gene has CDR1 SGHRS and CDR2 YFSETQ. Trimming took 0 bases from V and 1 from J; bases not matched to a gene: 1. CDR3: CASSLATSGTDTQYF. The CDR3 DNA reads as TGCGCCAGCAGCTTGGCGACTAGCGGCACAGATACGCAGTATTTT.

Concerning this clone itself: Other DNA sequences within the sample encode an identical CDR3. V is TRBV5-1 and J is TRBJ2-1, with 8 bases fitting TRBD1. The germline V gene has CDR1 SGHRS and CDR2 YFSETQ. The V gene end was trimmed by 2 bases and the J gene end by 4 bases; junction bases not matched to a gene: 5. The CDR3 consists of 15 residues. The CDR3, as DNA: TGCGCCAGCAGCTTCGGACAGGGCCCTTACAATGAGCAGTTCTTC. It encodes CASSFGQGPYNEQFF.

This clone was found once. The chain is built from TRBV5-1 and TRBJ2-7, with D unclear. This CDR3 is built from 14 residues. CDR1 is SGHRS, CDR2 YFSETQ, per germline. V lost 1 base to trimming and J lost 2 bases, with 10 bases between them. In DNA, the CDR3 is TGCGCCAGCAGCTTGAGGTTGCAAGCCTACGAGCAGTACTTC. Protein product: CASSLRLQAYEQYF.

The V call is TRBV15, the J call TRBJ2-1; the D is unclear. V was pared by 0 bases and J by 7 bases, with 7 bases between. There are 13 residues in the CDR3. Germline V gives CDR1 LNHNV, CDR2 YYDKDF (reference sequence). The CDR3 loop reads CATSRDGLNEQFF. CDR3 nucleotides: TGTGCCACCAGCAGAGATGGGCTAAATGAGCAGTTCTTC.

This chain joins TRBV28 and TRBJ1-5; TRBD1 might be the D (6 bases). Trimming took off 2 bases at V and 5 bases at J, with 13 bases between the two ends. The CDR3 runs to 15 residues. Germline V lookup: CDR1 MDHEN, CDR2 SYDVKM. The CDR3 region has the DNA TGTGCCAGCAGTTTACCCCGGACAGCGCATCAGCCCCAGCATTTT. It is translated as CASSLPRTAHQPQHF. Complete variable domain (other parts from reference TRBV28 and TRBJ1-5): DVKVTQSSRYLVKRTGEKVFLECVQDMDHENMFWYRQDPGLGLRLIYFSYDVKMKEKGDIPEGYSVSREKKERFSLILESASTNQTSMYLCASSLPRTAHQPQHFGDGTRLSIL.

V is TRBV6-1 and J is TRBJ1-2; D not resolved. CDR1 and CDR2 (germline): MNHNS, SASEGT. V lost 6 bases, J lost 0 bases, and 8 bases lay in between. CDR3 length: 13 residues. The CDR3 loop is CASSYGTNYGYTF. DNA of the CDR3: TGTGCCAGCAGCTACGGGACTAACTATGGCTACACCTTC.

The CDR3 loop is CASVRGQGRRETQYF. The CDR3 nucleotides read TGTGCCAGCGTCAGGGGGCAGGGGCGTCGGGAGACCCAGTACTTC. The chain joins TRBV2 to TRBJ2-5; 8 nucleotides match TRBD1. This CDR3 is 15 amino acids long. Germline V gene data show CDR1 as SNHLY and CDR2 as FYNNEI. Trimming removed 8 bases from V and 5 bases from J; junction bases left unmatched: 13.

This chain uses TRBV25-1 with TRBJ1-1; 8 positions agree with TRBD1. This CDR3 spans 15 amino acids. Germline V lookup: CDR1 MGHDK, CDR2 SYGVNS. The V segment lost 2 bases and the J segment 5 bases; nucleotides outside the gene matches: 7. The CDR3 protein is CASSEPGQGWTEAFF. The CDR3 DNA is TGTGCCAGCAGTGAACCCGGACAGGGATGGACTGAAGCTTTCTTT.

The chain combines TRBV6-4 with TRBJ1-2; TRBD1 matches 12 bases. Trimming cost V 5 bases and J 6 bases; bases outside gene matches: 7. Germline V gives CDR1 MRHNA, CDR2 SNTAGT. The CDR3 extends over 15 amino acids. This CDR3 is CASSRTGTGGDGYTF. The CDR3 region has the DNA TGTGCCAGCAGTCGAACCGGGACAGGGGGCGATGGCTACACCTTC.

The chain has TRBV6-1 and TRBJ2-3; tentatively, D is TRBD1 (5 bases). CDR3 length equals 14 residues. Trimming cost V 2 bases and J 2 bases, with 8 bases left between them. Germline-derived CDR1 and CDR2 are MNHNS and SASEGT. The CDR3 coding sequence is TGTGCCAGCAGTGAAAGGGGTTTCACAGATACGCAGTATTTT. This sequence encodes CASSERGFTDTQYF.

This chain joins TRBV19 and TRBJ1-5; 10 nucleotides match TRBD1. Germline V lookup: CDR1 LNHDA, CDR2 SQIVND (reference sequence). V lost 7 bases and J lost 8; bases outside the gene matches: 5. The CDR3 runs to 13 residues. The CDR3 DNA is TGTGCCAGTACTGACAGGGGGCTTAAGCCCCAGCATTTT. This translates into CASTDRGLKPQHF. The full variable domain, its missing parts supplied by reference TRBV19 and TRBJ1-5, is DGGITQSPKYLFRKEGQNVTLSCEQNLNHDAMYWYRQDPGQGLRLIYYSQIVNDFQKGDIAEGYSVSREKKESFPLTVTSAQKNPTAFYLCASTDRGLKPQHFGDGTRLSIL.

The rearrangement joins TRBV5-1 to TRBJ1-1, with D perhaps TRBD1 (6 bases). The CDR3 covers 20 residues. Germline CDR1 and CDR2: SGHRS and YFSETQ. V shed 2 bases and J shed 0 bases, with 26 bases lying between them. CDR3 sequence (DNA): TGCGCCAGCAGCTTTAGGCGGGACTGGGACGGAAGGGGGGTGAACACTGAAGCTTTCTTT. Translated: CASSFRRDWDGRGVNTEAFF.

The CDR3 nucleotides read TGTGCCAGCAGCCCCCGGGACATACTTGAAGCTTTCTTT. Its translation is CASSPRDILEAFF. The V gene is TRBV4-2, the J gene TRBJ1-1, with a tentative D call TRBD1 (6 bases). V was trimmed by 4 bases and J by 7 bases, leaving 13 bases between them. There are 13 residues in the CDR3. Germline loops: CDR1 LGHNA, CDR2 YNFKEQ.

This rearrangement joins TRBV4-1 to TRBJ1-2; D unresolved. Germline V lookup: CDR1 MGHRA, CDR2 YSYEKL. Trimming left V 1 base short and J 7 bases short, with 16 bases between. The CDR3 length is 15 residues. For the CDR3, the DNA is TGCGCCAGCAGCCAAGCCTCAGCGGGAGAAGGTGGCTACACCTTC. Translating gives CASSQASAGEGGYTF.

CDR3 bases: TGTGCCAGTAGTACGGCCTCGGGTGACGTATCCTTCTACGAGCAGTACTTC. As protein: CASSTASGDVSFYEQYF. This chain joins TRBV19 and TRBJ2-7, with unresolved D. V shed 4 bases and J shed 3 bases, with 22 bases lying between them. This CDR3 contains 17 residues. CDR1 and CDR2 (germline): LNHDA, SQIVND (reference sequence).

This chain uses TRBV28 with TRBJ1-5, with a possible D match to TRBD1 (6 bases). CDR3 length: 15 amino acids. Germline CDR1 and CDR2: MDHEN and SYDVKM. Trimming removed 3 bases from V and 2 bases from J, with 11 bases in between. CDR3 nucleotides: TGTGCCAGCAGTTTGCTGTCAGGGGGCAATCAGCCCCAGCATTTT. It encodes CASSLLSGGNQPQHF.

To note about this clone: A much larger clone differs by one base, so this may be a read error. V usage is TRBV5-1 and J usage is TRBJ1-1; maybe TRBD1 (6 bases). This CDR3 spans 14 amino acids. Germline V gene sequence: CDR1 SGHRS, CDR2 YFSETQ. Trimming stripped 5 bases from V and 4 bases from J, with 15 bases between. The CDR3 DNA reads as TGCGCCAGCAGGTCTAGGGAAGGGGGCACTGAAGCTTTCTTT. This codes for CASRSREGGTEAFF.

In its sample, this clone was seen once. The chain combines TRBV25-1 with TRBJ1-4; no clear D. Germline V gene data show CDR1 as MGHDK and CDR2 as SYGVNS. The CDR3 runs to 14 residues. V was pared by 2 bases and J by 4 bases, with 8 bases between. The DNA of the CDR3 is TGTGCCAGCAGTGAACAGGAGATTAATGAAAAACTGTTTTTT. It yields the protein CASSEQEINEKLFF. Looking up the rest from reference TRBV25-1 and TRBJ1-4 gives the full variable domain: EADIYQTPRYLVIGTGKKITLECSQTMGHDKMYWYQQDPGMELHLIHYSYGVNSTEKGDLSSESTVSRIRTEHFPLTLESARPSHTSQYLCASSEQEINEKLFFGSGTQLSVL.

CDR3 sequence (DNA): TGTGCCAGCAGCTTAGGTCGGCTCCCGACCCAGTACTTC. This gives the protein CASSLGRLPTQYF. V is TRBV7-2 and J is TRBJ2-5; D not resolved. This CDR3 comprises 13 residues. Germline-derived CDR1 and CDR2 are SGHTA and FQGNSA. Trimming shortened V by 1 base and J by 7 bases, and 10 bases separated the two germline ends.

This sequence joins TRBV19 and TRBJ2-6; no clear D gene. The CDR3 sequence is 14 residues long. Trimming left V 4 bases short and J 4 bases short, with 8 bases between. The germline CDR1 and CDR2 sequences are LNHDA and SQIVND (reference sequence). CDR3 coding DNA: TGTGCCAGTAGTAACGTTATGGGGGCCAACGTCCTGACTTTC. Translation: CASSNVMGANVLTF.

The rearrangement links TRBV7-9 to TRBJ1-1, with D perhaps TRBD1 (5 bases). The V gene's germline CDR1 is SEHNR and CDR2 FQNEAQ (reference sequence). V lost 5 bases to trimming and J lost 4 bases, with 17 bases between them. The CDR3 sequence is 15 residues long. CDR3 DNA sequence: TGTGCCAGCAGCCCGCCGGGACCCGGGGGCACTGAAGCTTTCTTT. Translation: CASSPPGPGGTEAFF.

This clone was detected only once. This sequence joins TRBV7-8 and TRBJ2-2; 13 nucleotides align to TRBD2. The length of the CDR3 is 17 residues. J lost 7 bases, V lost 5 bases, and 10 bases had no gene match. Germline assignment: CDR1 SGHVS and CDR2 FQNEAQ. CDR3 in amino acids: CASSASTSGRSIGELFF. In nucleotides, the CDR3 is TGTGCCAGCAGCGCCTCGACTAGCGGGAGGAGTATCGGGGAGCTGTTTTTT.